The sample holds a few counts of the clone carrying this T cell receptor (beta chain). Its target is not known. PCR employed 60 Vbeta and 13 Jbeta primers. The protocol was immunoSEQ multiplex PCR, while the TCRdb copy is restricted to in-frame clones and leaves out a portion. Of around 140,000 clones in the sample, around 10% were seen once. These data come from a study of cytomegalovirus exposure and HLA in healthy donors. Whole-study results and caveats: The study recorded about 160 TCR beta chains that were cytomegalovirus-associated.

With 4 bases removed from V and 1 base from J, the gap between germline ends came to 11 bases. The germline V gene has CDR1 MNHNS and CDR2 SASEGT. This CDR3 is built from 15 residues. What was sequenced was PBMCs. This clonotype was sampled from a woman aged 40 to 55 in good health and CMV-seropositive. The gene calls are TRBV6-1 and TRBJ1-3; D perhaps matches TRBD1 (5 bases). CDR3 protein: CASSAPAGSGNTIYF. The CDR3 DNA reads TGTGCCAGCAGTGCACCGGCAGGGTCTGGAAACACCATATATTTT.